The 8 T cell receptor beta chains in this list originate from one sample, sequenced in a study of control samples from healthy donors and cancer patients. TCRdb's table, derived via immunoSEQ multiplex PCR, lists solely in-frame clones and lacks some. This table holds under 150,000 clones, 85% to 95% found once. Sequenced input: blood. The receptors stem from a man aged 30-40 years in good health.

The chain employs TRBV19 and TRBJ1-4; D ambiguous. CDR3 length: 13 amino acids. Germline V CDR1 and CDR2: LNHDA, SQIVND (reference sequence). Trimming removed 10 bases at V and 8 bases at J, with 17 bases between. DNA of the CDR3: TGTGCCACGCTAGGTGGGAGCCGCGAAAAACTGTTTTTT. Amino acid sequence: CATLGGSREKLFF.

The CDR3 spells CASSGGRILVSYEQYF. The CDR3 DNA is TGTGCCAGCAGCGGGGGACGGATTCTGGTCTCCTACGAGCAGTACTTC. This chain joins TRBV5-6 and TRBJ2-7; D possibly uses TRBD1 or TRBD2 (5 bases each). Germline V gene sequence: CDR1 SGHDT, CDR2 YYEEEE. The CDR3 is made up of 16 amino acids. Trimming stripped 4 bases from V and 0 bases from J, with 17 bases between. Full variable domain (missing parts from reference TRBV5-6 and TRBJ2-7): DAGVTQSPTHLIKTRGQQVTLRCSPKSGHDTVSWYQQALGQGPQFIFQYYEEEERQRGNFPDRFSGHQFPNYSSELNVNALLLGDSALYLCASSGGRILVSYEQYFGPGTRLTVT.

The rearrangement uses TRBV5-1 and TRBJ1-4; 7 bases map to TRBD1. Germline V CDR1 and CDR2: SGHRS, YFSETQ. The J segment lost 7 bases and the V segment lost 1 base, leaving 4 bases of the junction unmatched. The CDR3 consists of 14 residues. CDR3 sequence (DNA): TGCGCCAGCAGCTTGCCCTCAGGGGGTGAAAAACTGTTTTTT. It specifies CASSLPSGGEKLFF.

The rearrangement joins TRBV3-1 (or the pseudogene TRBV3-2) to TRBJ2-7; D unclear. Germline CDR1 and CDR2: LGHDT and YNNKEL (reference sequence). This CDR3 has 14 amino acids. Trimming left V 2 bases short and J 0 bases short, with 8 bases between. The CDR3 protein is CASSQYSSSYEQYF. The CDR3, as DNA: TGTGCCAGCAGCCAATACTCGAGCTCCTACGAGCAGTACTTC.

The chain combines TRBV14 with TRBJ2-7; 10 bases match TRBD1. This CDR3 comprises 15 residues. Trimming removed 3 bases from V and 4 bases from J; junction bases left unmatched: 6. Germline loops: CDR1 SGHDN, CDR2 FVKESK. This CDR3 reads CASSHPDRGLYEQYF. The CDR3 DNA is TGTGCCAGCAGCCATCCAGACAGGGGGCTATACGAGCAGTACTTC.

This clone occurred once. The chain joins TRBV7-2 to TRBJ2-7; tentatively, D is TRBD1 (6 bases). V was shortened by 5 bases and J by 5 bases, with 13 bases between the two germline ends. CDR3 size: 13 residues. Germline CDR1 reads SGHTA; CDR2 reads FQGNSA. The CDR3 DNA is TGTGCCAGCAGCCTGGGGCAGGGGCACGAGCAGTACTTC. This encodes CASSLGQGHEQYF.

This clone came up once. The chain has TRBV5-1 and TRBJ2-3, with TRBD1 identical over 8 bases. Looked up from germline, CDR1 is SGHRS and CDR2 is YFSETQ. This CDR3 is 16 amino acids long. The V and J ends lost 2 bases and 2 bases, in that order; junction bases with no gene match: 7. The CDR3, as DNA: TGCGCCAGCAGCTTAGGACAGGGTCTCTCCACAGATACGCAGTATTTT. Amino acid sequence: CASSLGQGLSTDTQYF. Complete variable domain (other parts from reference TRBV5-1 and TRBJ2-3): KAGVTQTPRYLIKTRGQQVTLSCSPISGHRSVSWYQQTPGQGLQFLFEYFSETQRNKGNFPGRFSGRQFSNSRSEMNVSTLELGDSALYLCASSLGQGLSTDTQYFGPGTRLTVL.

This chain connects TRBV6-5 to TRBJ1-1; D is perhaps TRBD1 (5 bases). CDR1 and CDR2 from the germline V gene are MNHEY and SVGAGI. V dropped 6 bases and J dropped 2 bases, with 13 bases sitting between them. The CDR3 is 14 residues long. The CDR3 sequence is CASSPLQGNTEAFF. The CDR3 DNA reads TGTGCCAGCAGCCCGCTCCAGGGTAACACTGAAGCTTTCTTT.